This T cell receptor beta chain was captured by sequencing in a study of T-cell reconstitution after alpha-beta-depleted transplantation in children. Molecular barcoding with unique molecular identifiers was used for the TCRbeta library. TCRdb re-called the PCR reads with MiXCR, one entry per CDR3 protein. The sample contains hundreds of thousands of distinct CDR3 sequences, approximately 8.9% of which appear only once. This clonotype appeared many times. Sequenced here: PBMCs, mostly from graft donor cells, sampled 180 days after TCRalphabeta/CD19-depleted stem cell transplant. The TCR sequence derives from a male patient aged 5 to 17 who had a stem cell transplant for acute lymphoblastic leukemia, so the T cells may come from the graft donor.

This chain's CDR3 is CASSLEGTGFQETQYF. As DNA, the CDR3 is TGTGCCAGCAGCTTAGAAGGGACAGGCTTCCAAGAGACCCAGTACTTC. This chain links TRBV7-2 with TRBJ2-5, with 8 bases matching TRBD1. The CDR3 is 16 amino acids. Germline V gene data show CDR1 as SGHTA and CDR2 as FQGNSA. Trimming at V came to 1 base and at J to 1 base, leaving 5 bases not matched to a gene.